Given below is one T cell receptor (beta chain) in context. Its antigen remains unknown. The sample comes from a study of cytomegalovirus exposure and HLA in healthy donors. General observations from the study: TRBV6-2, TRBV6-3 and some other V segments were unresolvable in 87-base-pair reads. In a later analysis, at a false discovery rate of 0.05, roughly 17,000 TCR beta sequences matched HLA alleles.

Use of 60 Vbeta and 13 Jbeta primers characterized the PCR. The data were produced by immunoSEQ multiplex PCR, yet TCRdb's version contains in-frame clones alone and is incomplete. This table holds 110,000 to 150,000 clones, nearly 85% found once. This CDR3 contains 15 residues. The V and J ends lost 0 bases and 5 bases respectively, with 14 bases between them. The V gene's germline CDR1 is SGDLS and CDR2 YYNGEE. The chain recombines TRBV9 with TRBJ2-5; D is undetermined. What was sequenced was PBMCs. The receptor was isolated from a male donor in good health and CMV-seronegative. The CDR3 DNA follows: TGTGCCAGCAGCGTAGGAGCCCAACTTCGGGAGACCCAGTACTTC. It yields the protein CASSVGAQLRETQYF.